This T cell receptor beta chain was sequenced for a study of blood T cells in healthy people across ages. Study-wide points: Diversity estimates from one million T cells were considered underestimates.

As concerns this clonotype: Its antigen is not identified.

The CDR3 sequence is 14 residues long. In germline, CDR1 is ENHRY, CDR2 SYGVKD. V lost 6 bases and J lost 3, with 12 bases in between. Every sample gave at least 6 micrograms of total RNA when it was extracted. With a J-beta primer mix and a sample-barcoded 5' primer, a second PCR ran roughly 6 to 11 cycles. TCRdb re-analysed the 5' RACE reads in MiXCR, keeping a single row per CDR3 protein. This table holds fewer than 900,000 distinct CDR3 sequences, roughly 40% found once. V gene TRBV10-3 combines with J gene TRBJ2-1; D possibly uses TRBD1 or TRBD2 (5 bases each). Input material: blood. This TCR was sampled from a man aged 18 to 35 in good health. CDR3 nucleotides: TGTGCCATCAGCGGGACCGCAGTCTACAATGAGCAGTTCTTC. Translated, it gives CAISGTAVYNEQFF.